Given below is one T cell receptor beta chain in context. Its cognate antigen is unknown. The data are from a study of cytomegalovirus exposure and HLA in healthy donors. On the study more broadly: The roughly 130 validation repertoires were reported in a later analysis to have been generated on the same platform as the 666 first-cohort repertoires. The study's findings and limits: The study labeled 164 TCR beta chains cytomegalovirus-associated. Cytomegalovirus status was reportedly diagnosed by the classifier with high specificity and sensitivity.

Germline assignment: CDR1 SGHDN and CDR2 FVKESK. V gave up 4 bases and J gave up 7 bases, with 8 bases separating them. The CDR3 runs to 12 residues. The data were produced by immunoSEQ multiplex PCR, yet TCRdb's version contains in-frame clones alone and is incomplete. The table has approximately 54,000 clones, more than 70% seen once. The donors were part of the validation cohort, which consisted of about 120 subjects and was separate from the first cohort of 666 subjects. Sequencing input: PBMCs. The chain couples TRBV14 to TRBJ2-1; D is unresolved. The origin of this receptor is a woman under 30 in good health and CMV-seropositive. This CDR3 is CASSLLSNEQFF. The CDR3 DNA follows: TGTGCCAGCAGCCTCCTATCGAATGAGCAGTTCTTC.